One sample yielded the 27 T cell receptor beta chains listed below, sequenced in a study of T cells in women clearing cervical HPV infection (dated by TCRdb to 2017 to 2018). Library construction relied on the immunoSEQ multiplex PCR assay. Here the immuneACCESS table is served through TCRdb, limited to in-frame sequences with V and J called. Missing clones are a known gap in these copies; in checked studies unresolved V genes cover under half, and the rest lacks a known reason. This sample's listing comprises around 21,000 clones. Jointly, the top ten make up 6% of the sample. The sample was blood buffy coat. These receptors were taken from a woman between 18 and 70 years old with a cervical HPV16 infection that either progressed to CIN3+ or cleared (not recorded which).

Concerning this clone: The CDR3 goes on 3 residues after the read ends, and that part is filled in from the germline J gene. This chain connects TRBV19 to TRBJ2-7; 9 nucleotides agree with TRBD2. From germline, CDR1 is LNHDA and CDR2 SQIVND (reference sequence). This CDR3 has 15 amino acids. The trim removed 1 base at V and 5 bases at J, leaving 6 bases unmatched. The CDR3 reads CASSIASGRSHEQYF. CDR3 bases read: TGTGCCAGTAGTATAGCCAGCGGGAGGTCCCACGAG.

As to this clone: The CDR3 goes on 3 residues after the read ends, and that part is filled in from the germline J gene. J is TRBJ1-5 and V is TRBV28; 8 nucleotides match TRBD1. Germline CDR1 reads MDHEN; CDR2 reads SYDVKM. The junction had 2 bases not matched to a gene; V was cut back by 2 bases and J by 2 bases. The CDR3 length is 15 residues. The CDR3 is CASSLAGGGNQPQHF. CDR3 DNA, as far as it was read: TGTGCCAGCAGTTTAGCAGGGGGCGGCAATCAGCCC. Looking up the rest from reference TRBV28 and TRBJ1-5 gives the full variable domain: DVKVTQSSRYLVKRTGEKVFLECVQDMDHENMFWYRQDPGLGLRLIYFSYDVKMKEKGDIPEGYSVSREKKERFSLILESASTNQTSMYLCASSLAGGGNQPQHFGDGTRLSIL.

Regarding this clone: The CDR3 end falls 3 residues outside the read, so it is completed with the germline J gene. The chain uses TRBV29-1 and TRBJ2-7; 9 bases align to TRBD1. The CDR3 spans 14 residues. V shed 6 bases and J 0 bases; nucleotides not matched to a gene: 6. Germline V lookup: CDR1 SQVTM, CDR2 ANQGSEA. The DNA read from the CDR3 is TGCAGCGTCAAGGGACAGGGAAGCTCCTACGAG. It specifies CSVKGQGSSYE. The CDR3, in full, reads CSVKGQGSSYEQYF.

With respect to this clone: The missing CDR3 end, 3 residues past where the read stops, is filled in from the germline J gene. This rearrangement joins TRBV5-6 to TRBJ1-2; TRBD1 is a possible D gene (5 bases). V dropped 3 bases and J dropped 2 bases, with 8 bases sitting between them. The V gene's germline CDR1 is SGHDT and CDR2 YYEEEE. The length of the CDR3 is 13 residues. CDR3 DNA, as far as it was read: TGTGCCAGCAGCTCAGGACACAACTATGGC. Translating gives CASSSGHNYG. In full, the CDR3 is CASSSGHNYGYTF. Using reference TRBV5-6 and TRBJ1-2 for the parts outside the CDR3, the full variable domain is DAGVTQSPTHLIKTRGQQVTLRCSPKSGHDTVSWYQQALGQGPQFIFQYYEEEERQRGNFPDRFSGHQFPNYSSELNVNALLLGDSALYLCASSSGHNYGYTFGSGTRLTVV.

Notes on this clone: The CDR3 goes on 3 residues after the read ends, and that part is filled in from the germline J gene. The gene calls are TRBV5-6 and TRBJ2-5; TRBD2 matches at 14 bases. Unmatched junction bases numbered 1, after V lost 3 bases and J lost 3 bases. CDR3 length equals 15 residues. From germline, CDR1 is SGHDT and CDR2 YYEEEE. The covered CDR3 bases are TGTGCCAGCAGCTGGGGACTAGCGGGAGAAGAGACC. Translating gives CASSWGLAGEET. The full-length CDR3 reads as CASSWGLAGEETQYF. The full variable domain, rest sourced from reference TRBV5-6 and TRBJ2-5, is DAGVTQSPTHLIKTRGQQVTLRCSPKSGHDTVSWYQQALGQGPQFIFQYYEEEERQRGNFPDRFSGHQFPNYSSELNVNALLLGDSALYLCASSWGLAGEETQYFGPGTRLLVL.

About this clone: The read halts 3 residues ahead of the CDR3 end, with the missing end drawn from the germline J gene. The rearrangement links TRBV28 to TRBJ1-4, with a weak D call TRBD1 (5 bases). There are 16 residues in the CDR3. V lost 6 bases to trimming and J lost 10 bases, with 24 bases between them. Germline CDR1 and CDR2: MDHEN and SYDVKM. CDR3 sequence: CASRSLVPAGVGKLFF. The covered CDR3 bases are TGTGCCAGCAGGAGTCTAGTCCCTGCGGGGGTTGGAAAA.

Incomplete CDR3 DNA: TGTGCCAGCAGCCCGGGGGCAACTAATGAAAAA. As protein: CASSPGATNEK. The whole CDR3 protein is CASSPGATNEKLFF. The chain is built from TRBV12-3 or TRBV12-4 and TRBJ1-4, with D perhaps matching TRBD1 (5 bases). The read finishes 3 residues shy of the CDR3 end, and the germline J gene is used to complete it. V dropped 6 bases and J dropped 0 bases, with 8 bases sitting between them. The CDR3 is 14 amino acids.

As to this clone: The read finishes 3 residues shy of the CDR3 end, and the germline J gene is used to complete it. This chain connects TRBV29-1 to TRBJ2-1, with TRBD2 matching 7 bases. After removal of 5 bases from V and 8 bases from J, the junction contained 12 bases not matched to a gene. From germline, CDR1 is SQVTM and CDR2 ANQGSEA. This CDR3 is 14 amino acids long. The CDR3 here is CSVRWREFKDEQFF. The CDR3 DNA, read in part, is TGCAGCGTTCGGTGGCGGGAGTTTAAAGATGAG.

Regarding this clone: The read terminates 3 residues before the CDR3 end, so the remaining end is supplied by the germline J gene. This chain links TRBV5-1 with TRBJ2-3; the D gene is possibly TRBD1 (6 bases). Germline V gene data show CDR1 as SGHRS and CDR2 as YFSETQ. Trimming took off 0 bases at V and 4 bases at J, with 15 bases between the two ends. This CDR3 contains 16 residues. CDR3 DNA (partial): TGCGCCAGCAGCTTGGCCTTAGGGACATGGGCAGATACG. It translates to CASSLALGTWADT. In full, the CDR3 is CASSLALGTWADTQYF.

Of note for this clone: From the germline J gene comes the end of the CDR3, since the read stops 3 residues before it. The chain recombines TRBV7-9 with TRBJ1-3; D unclear. The CDR3 consists of 15 residues. Germline V gene data show CDR1 as SEHNR and CDR2 as FQNEAQ (reference sequence). Trimming removed 3 bases at V and 0 bases at J, with 9 bases between. Partial CDR3 DNA: TGTGCCAGCAGCTTGATTCAGCGCTCTGGAAACACC. Its translation is CASSLIQRSGNT. The full CDR3 protein reads CASSLIQRSGNTIYF. The whole variable domain, remainder taken from reference TRBV7-9 and TRBJ1-3, is DTGVSQNPRHKITKRGQNVTFRCDPISEHNRLYWYRQTLGQGPEFLTYFQNEAQLEKSRLLSDRFSAERPKGSFSTLEIQRTEQGDSAMYLCASSLIQRSGNTIYFGEGSWLTVV.

With respect to this clone: The read ends 3 residues early relative to the CDR3; the germline J gene fills the gap. V is TRBV20-1 and J is TRBJ2-2; TRBD1 agrees at 8 bases. The CDR3 length is 16 residues. After removal of 6 bases from V and 4 bases from J, the junction contained 13 bases not matched to a gene. Germline V CDR1 and CDR2: DFQATT, SNEGSKA (reference sequence). The CDR3 DNA, read in part, is TGCAGTGCCCAGAGGCCGGGGACAGGCCTCACCGGGGAG. Its protein is CSAQRPGTGLTGE. The CDR3, in full, reads CSAQRPGTGLTGELFF.

As regards this clone: The read gets to within 3 residues of the CDR3 end, and the germline J gene fills in the rest. The rearrangement joins TRBV20-1 to TRBJ2-7; 7 bases match TRBD2. This CDR3 is 15 amino acids long. The V gene's germline CDR1 is DFQATT and CDR2 SNEGSKA (reference sequence). With V trimmed by 0 bases and J by 5 bases, 10 bases remained unmatched. CDR3 DNA (partial): TGCAGTGCTAGAGAAGAAAGGACTAGAGGTCACGAG. As protein: CSAREERTRGHE. The CDR3 in its entirety is CSAREERTRGHEQYF.

For this clone: The missing CDR3 end, 3 residues past where the read stops, is filled in from the germline J gene. The chain couples TRBV19 to TRBJ2-7, with 14 bases that match TRBD2. The junction had 13 bases not matched to a gene; V was cut back by 0 bases and J by 0 bases. CDR1 LNHDA and CDR2 SQIVND come from the germline V gene (reference sequence). CDR3 size: 21 residues. The DNA read from the CDR3 is TGTGCCAGTAGTATAGAGGGGACAGGGACTAGCGGGGGCCGGAGCTCCTACGAG. Protein: CASSIEGTGTSGGRSSYE. The full CDR3 protein reads CASSIEGTGTSGGRSSYEQYF.

Comments on this clone: Read data end 3 residues before the CDR3 end; the end is taken from the germline J gene. The rearrangement uses TRBV5-1 and TRBJ2-3; 8 nucleotides match TRBD2. This CDR3 is built from 15 residues. CDR1 and CDR2 (germline): SGHRS, YFSETQ. V was pared by 2 bases and J by 1 base, with 3 bases of the junction left unmatched. The CDR3 spells CASSLAGVGTDTQYF. The part of the CDR3 DNA that was read is TGCGCCAGCAGCTTAGCGGGAGTTGGCACAGATACG.

This clone is labeled medium-sized based on frequency. The DNA ends 3 residues before the CDR3 does, and the rest of the CDR3 is filled in from the germline J gene. V is TRBV29-1 and J is TRBJ2-5; 15 bases map to TRBD2. The CDR3 consists of 16 residues. After removal of 5 bases from V and 2 bases from J, the junction contained 6 bases not matched to a gene. Germline CDR1 reads SQVTM; CDR2 reads ANQGSEA. The part of the CDR3 DNA that was read is TGCAGCGTTCAGGGACTAGCGGGAGGCCGTCAAGAGACC. Amino acid sequence: CSVQGLAGGRQET. The CDR3 reads in full as CSVQGLAGGRQETQYF.

About this clone itself: The CDR3 is cut off 3 residues early in the read; its end comes from the germline J gene. V and J are TRBV30 and TRBJ2-1, with 9 positions matching TRBD2. The CDR3 spans 18 residues. In germline, CDR1 is GTSNPN, CDR2 SVGIG (reference sequence). Trimming took 2 bases from V and 5 from J; bases not matched to a gene: 16. The CDR3 DNA, read in part, is TGTGCCTGGAGTACTTTTAGCGGGAGCTTCGATATGGACAATGAG. Protein product: CAWSTFSGSFDMDNE. From start to end, the CDR3 is CAWSTFSGSFDMDNEQFF.

CDR3 DNA, as far as it was read: TGCGCCAGCAGGCCCGGGACTAGCGGGAAAGATGAG. It specifies CASRPGTSGKDE. The full CDR3 protein reads CASRPGTSGKDEQFF. The chain joins TRBV10-1 to TRBJ2-1; 13 bases align to TRBD2. The CDR3 end is not reached by the read, which stops 3 residues before it; the germline J gene fills it in. The CDR3 is made up of 15 amino acids. V trimming: 6 bases; J trimming: 8 bases; junction bases outside the gene matches: 7. CDR1 is WNHNN, CDR2 SYGVQD, per germline (reference sequence).

Incomplete CDR3 DNA: TGTGCCAGCTCACAGACTAGCGGGAGTTTGGAGACC. It yields the protein CASSQTSGSLET. The entire CDR3 is CASSQTSGSLETQYF. The chain combines TRBV18 with TRBJ2-5; 12 bases agree with TRBD2. The observed sequence ends 3 residues before the CDR3 terminus, with the missing tail filled in from the germline J gene. The CDR3 runs to 15 residues. V lost 4 bases, J lost 5 bases, and 5 bases stayed unmatched. Germline V gene sequence: CDR1 KGHSH, CDR2 LQKENI.

Notes on this clone: Read coverage stops 3 residues before the CDR3 terminus; the germline J gene supplies the remainder. The chain employs TRBV27 and TRBJ2-1; the D gene is possibly TRBD2 (6 bases). V lost 6 bases to trimming and J lost 4 bases, with 16 bases between them. The CDR3 contains 15 residues. Germline-derived CDR1 and CDR2 are MNHEY and SMNVEV (reference sequence). The CDR3 bases that were read are TGTGCCAGCAGATCGGGACTCCGATTATACAATGAG. Its protein product is CASRSGLRLYNE. The full-length CDR3 reads as CASRSGLRLYNEQFF.

Notes on this clone: The CDR3 end is not reached by the read, which stops 3 residues before it; the germline J gene fills it in. The chain uses TRBV23-1 and TRBJ2-3; 10 nucleotides agree with TRBD1. TRBV23-1 counts as an open reading frame of uncertain function. CDR3 length: 15 residues. J was trimmed by 3 bases and V by 3 bases; bases with no gene match: 3. The covered CDR3 bases are TGCGCCAGCAGTCACGGGGACAGGGGAACAGATACG. Amino acid sequence: CASSHGDRGTDT. The CDR3 reads in full as CASSHGDRGTDTQYF.

As for this clone: The read ends 3 residues early relative to the CDR3; the germline J gene fills the gap. V and J are TRBV2 and TRBJ1-4; possibly TRBD1 for D (6 bases). The CDR3 sequence is 17 residues long. From germline, CDR1 is SNHLY and CDR2 FYNNEI. V lost 8 bases and J lost 2, with 21 bases in between. The sequenced part of the CDR3 DNA is TGTGCCAGCTTTTTCCGACAGGACGAGTCTACTAATGAAAAA. This sequence encodes CASFFRQDESTNEK. The CDR3, in full, reads CASFFRQDESTNEKLFF.

Comment on this clone: The read falls 3 residues short of the CDR3 end, and the missing part is taken from the germline J gene. This chain uses TRBV5-1 with TRBJ2-7; 12 bases are shared with TRBD1. The ends lost 3 bases at V and 2 bases at J; junction bases unmatched: 12. The V gene's germline CDR1 is SGHRS and CDR2 YFSETQ. The CDR3 runs to 18 residues. The CDR3 bases that were read are TGCGCCAGCAGCTCCCATTATCCGGGACAGGGGGCTCCCTACGAG. It yields the protein CASSSHYPGQGAPYE. The entire CDR3 is CASSSHYPGQGAPYEQYF.

With regard to this clone: The read ends 3 residues early relative to the CDR3; the germline J gene fills the gap. V gene TRBV7-2 combines with J gene TRBJ2-7; maybe TRBD2 (6 bases). Trimming removed 1 base from V and 5 bases from J, with 9 bases in between. Per the germline V gene, CDR1 is SGHTA and CDR2 is FQGNSA. The length of the CDR3 is 13 residues. CDR3 DNA, as far as it was read: TGTGCCAGCAGCTTAGGCGGACTACACGAG. This translates into CASSLGGLHE. The entire CDR3 protein reads CASSLGGLHEQYF.

A word on this clone: The sequence runs out 3 residues before the end of the CDR3; the remainder is reconstructed from the germline J gene. The chain carries TRBV11-2 and TRBJ2-7; 9 nucleotides line up with TRBD1. Germline CDR1 is SGHAT and CDR2 is FQNNGV. V trimming: 5 bases; J trimming: 2 bases; junction bases outside the gene matches: 1. This CDR3 has 13 amino acids. The CDR3 loop is CASSRQGAYEQYF. The sequenced CDR3 bases are TGTGCCAGCAGCCGACAGGGGGCCTACGAG.

Concerning this clone itself: Read coverage stops 3 residues before the CDR3 terminus; the germline J gene supplies the remainder. The V call is TRBV16, the J call TRBJ2-7, with 10 bases lining up with TRBD1. The CDR3 runs to 15 residues. The trim removed 0 bases at V and 2 bases at J, leaving 1 base unmatched. In germline, CDR1 is KGHSY, CDR2 FQNENV. CDR3 loop: CASSQSGTGAYEQYF. The CDR3 bases that were read are TGTGCCAGCAGCCAATCCGGGACAGGGGCCTACGAG.

This CDR3 reads CSADRQGAFYEQYF. Incomplete CDR3 DNA: TGCAGTGCAGATCGACAGGGGGCCTTCTACGAG. The V and J genes are TRBV20-1 and TRBJ2-7; 10 bases match TRBD1. The CDR3 end is not reached by the read, which stops 3 residues before it; the germline J gene fills it in. The V segment lost 6 bases and the J segment 3 bases; nucleotides outside the gene matches: 8. The CDR3 runs to 14 residues. The germline V gene encodes CDR1 DFQATT and CDR2 SNEGSKA (reference sequence).

Concerning this clone: The read terminates 3 residues before the CDR3 end, so the remaining end is supplied by the germline J gene. The genes are TRBV5-1 and TRBJ2-7; D call uncertain. This CDR3 spans 14 amino acids. CDR1 SGHRS and CDR2 YFSETQ come from the germline V gene. Trimming stripped 0 bases from V and 0 bases from J, with 7 bases between. This chain's CDR3 is CASSLVQSSYEQYF. The sequenced CDR3 bases are TGCGCCAGCAGCTTGGTTCAGAGCTCCTACGAG.